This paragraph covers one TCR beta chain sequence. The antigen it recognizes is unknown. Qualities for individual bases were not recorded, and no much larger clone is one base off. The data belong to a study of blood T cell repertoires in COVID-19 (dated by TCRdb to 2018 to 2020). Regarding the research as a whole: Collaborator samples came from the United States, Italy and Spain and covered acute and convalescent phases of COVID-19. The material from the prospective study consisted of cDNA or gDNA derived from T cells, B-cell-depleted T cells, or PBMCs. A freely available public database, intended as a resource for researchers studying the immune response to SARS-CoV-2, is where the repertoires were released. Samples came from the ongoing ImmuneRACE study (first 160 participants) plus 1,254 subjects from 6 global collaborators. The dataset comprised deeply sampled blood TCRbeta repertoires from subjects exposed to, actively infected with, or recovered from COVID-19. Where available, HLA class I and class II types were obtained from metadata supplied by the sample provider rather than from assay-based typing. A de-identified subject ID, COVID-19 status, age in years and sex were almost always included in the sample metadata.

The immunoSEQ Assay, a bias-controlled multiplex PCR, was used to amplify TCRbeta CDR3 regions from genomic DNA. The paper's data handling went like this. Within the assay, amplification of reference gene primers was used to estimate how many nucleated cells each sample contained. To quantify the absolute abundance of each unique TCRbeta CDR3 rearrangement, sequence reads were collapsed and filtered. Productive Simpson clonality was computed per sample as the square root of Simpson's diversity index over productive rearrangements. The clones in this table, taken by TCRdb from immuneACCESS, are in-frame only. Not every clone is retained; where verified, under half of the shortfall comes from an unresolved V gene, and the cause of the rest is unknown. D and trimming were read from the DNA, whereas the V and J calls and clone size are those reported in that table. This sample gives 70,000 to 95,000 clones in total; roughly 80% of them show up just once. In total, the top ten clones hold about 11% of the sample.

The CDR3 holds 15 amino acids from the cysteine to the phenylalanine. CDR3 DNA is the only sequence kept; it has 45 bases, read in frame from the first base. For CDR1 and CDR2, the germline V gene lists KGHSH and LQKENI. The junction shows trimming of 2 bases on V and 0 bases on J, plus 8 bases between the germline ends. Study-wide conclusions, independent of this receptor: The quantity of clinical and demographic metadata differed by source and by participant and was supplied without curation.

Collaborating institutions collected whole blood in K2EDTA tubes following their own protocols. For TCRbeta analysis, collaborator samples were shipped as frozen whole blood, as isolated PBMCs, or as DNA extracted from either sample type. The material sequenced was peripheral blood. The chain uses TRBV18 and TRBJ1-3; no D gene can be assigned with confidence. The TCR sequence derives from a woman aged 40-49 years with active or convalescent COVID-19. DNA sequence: TGTGCCAGCTCACCATTAGGAGACTCTGGAAACACCATATATTTT. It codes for CASSPLGDSGNTIYF. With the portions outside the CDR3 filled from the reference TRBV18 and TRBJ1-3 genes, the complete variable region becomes NAGVMQNPRHLVRRRGQEARLRCSPMKGHSHVYWYRQLPEEGLKFMVYLQKENIIDESGMPKERFSAEFPKEGPSILRIQQVVRGDSAAYFCASSPLGDSGNTIYFGEGSWLTVV.